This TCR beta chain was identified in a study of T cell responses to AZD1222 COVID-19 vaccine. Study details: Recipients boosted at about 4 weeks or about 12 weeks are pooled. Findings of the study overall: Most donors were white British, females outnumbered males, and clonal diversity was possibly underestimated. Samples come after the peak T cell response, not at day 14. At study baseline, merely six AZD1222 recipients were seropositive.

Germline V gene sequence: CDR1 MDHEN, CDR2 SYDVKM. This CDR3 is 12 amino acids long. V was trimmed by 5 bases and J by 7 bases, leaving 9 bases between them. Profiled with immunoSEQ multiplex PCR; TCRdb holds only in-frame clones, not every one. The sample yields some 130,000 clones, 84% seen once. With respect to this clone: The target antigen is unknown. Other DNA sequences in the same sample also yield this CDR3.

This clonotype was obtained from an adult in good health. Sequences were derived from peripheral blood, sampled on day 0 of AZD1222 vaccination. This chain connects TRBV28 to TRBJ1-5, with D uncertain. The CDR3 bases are TGTGCCAGCAGTCCCCCTGGACAGCCCCAGCATTTT. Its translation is CASSPPGQPQHF.